This T cell receptor (beta chain) was retrieved from a study of T cells in Graves' hyperthyroidism and ophthalmopathy. Study observations and caveats: In blood, most of the thyroid clonotypes expanded above 0.001 were also present. Model-based prediction identified ophthalmopathy a median about 6 months prior to its onset.

As regards this clonotype: The antigen remains undetermined.

Authors of the study amplified TCR beta CDR3 regions from RNA transcripts. When the TCR CDR3 underwent first-round RT-PCR, the HTBI primer set was used. TCRdb ran MiXCR on the multiplex PCR reads and lists one entry per CDR3 protein. Of 450,000 to 550,000 distinct CDR3 sequences listed, roughly 24% are singletons. A NOSPECS grade of at least 4, a Clinical Activity Score of at least 3 and duration under 3 months were recorded in ophthalmopathy patients. Uncontrolled infections, other autoimmune diseases, pregnancy or lactation led to exclusion of patients. This CDR3 comprises 13 residues. The germline V and J ends were trimmed by 6 bases and 7 bases, with 16 bases remaining between them. Germline values: CDR1 MDHEN, CDR2 SYDVKM.

The specimen was blood. This TCR came from a woman in her 30s with Graves' ophthalmopathy. The chain is built from TRBV28 and TRBJ2-7; no clear D. The CDR3, as DNA: TGTGCCAGCAGCGCAGACAAGCTGGGGGAGCAGTACTTC. Its protein is CASSADKLGEQYF.